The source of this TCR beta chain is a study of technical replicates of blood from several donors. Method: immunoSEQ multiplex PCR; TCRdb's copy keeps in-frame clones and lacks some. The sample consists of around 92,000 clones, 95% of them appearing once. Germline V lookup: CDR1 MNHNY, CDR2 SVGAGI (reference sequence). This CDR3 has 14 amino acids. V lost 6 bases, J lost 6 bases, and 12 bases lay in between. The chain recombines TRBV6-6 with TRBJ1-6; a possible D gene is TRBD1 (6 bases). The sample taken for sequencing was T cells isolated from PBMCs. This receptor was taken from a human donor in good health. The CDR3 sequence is CASRFNRVNSPLHF. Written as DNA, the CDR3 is TGTGCCAGCAGGTTTAACAGGGTTAATTCACCCCTCCACTTT.